These 18 T cell receptor beta chains originate from one sample sequenced in a study of shared clonotypes between healthy human individuals. Produced via immunoSEQ multiplex PCR; TCRdb's table is partial and in-frame only. The sample carries 400,000 to 600,000 clones, 95% to 96% recorded once. Sequencing was performed on naive CD4+ T cells sorted from blood. The subset here: CD45RA+ positively selected. Every receptor here comes from a young woman in good health.

The rearrangement uses TRBV18 and TRBJ1-5; D remains ambiguous. Per the germline V gene, CDR1 is KGHSH and CDR2 is LQKENI. V was cut by 3 bases and J by 4 bases, with 7 bases left in between. The CDR3 has 13 residues. This chain's CDR3 is CASSPRENQPQHF. DNA for the CDR3: TGTGCCAGCTCACCTCGGGAAAATCAGCCCCAGCATTTT.

V gene TRBV7-9 combines with J gene TRBJ2-1; TRBD2 aligns across 11 bases. The germline V gene encodes CDR1 SEHNR and CDR2 FQNEAQ (reference sequence). The CDR3 sequence is 15 residues long. Trimming at V came to 3 bases and at J to 6 bases, leaving 4 bases not matched to a gene. The DNA for the CDR3 is TGTGCCAGCAGCTTCCGACTAGCGGGGCTCAATGAGCAGTTCTTC. Protein: CASSFRLAGLNEQFF.

This chain joins TRBV28 and TRBJ2-7; unclear D gene. CDR1 is MDHEN and CDR2 is SYDVKM in the germline V gene. This CDR3 has 13 amino acids. Trimming left V 6 bases short and J 0 bases short, with 9 bases between. CDR3 sequence: CASSNDPSYEQYF. CDR3 coding DNA: TGTGCCAGCAGCAACGATCCCTCCTACGAGCAGTACTTC.

The chain employs TRBV7-3 and TRBJ2-2, with TRBD1 matching 8 bases. The CDR3 is 16 residues long. The germline V gene encodes CDR1 SGHTA and CDR2 FQGTGA. The ends lost 4 bases at V and 1 base at J; junction bases unmatched: 5. The CDR3 region is CASSSSGTGNTGELFF. For the CDR3, the DNA is TGTGCCAGCAGCTCCTCCGGGACAGGGAACACCGGGGAGCTGTTTTTT. Drawing the rest from reference TRBV7-3 and TRBJ2-2, the complete variable domain is GAGVSQTPSNKVTEKGKYVELRCDPISGHTALYWYRQSLGQGPEFLIYFQGTGAADDSGLPNDRFFAVRPEGSVSTLKIQRTERGDSAVYLCASSSSGTGNTGELFFGEGSRLTVL.

This chain joins TRBV6-6 and TRBJ2-7, with D perhaps TRBD1 (6 bases). There are 15 residues in the CDR3. In germline, CDR1 is MNHNY, CDR2 SVGAGI (reference sequence). V gave up 2 bases and J gave up 0 bases, with 11 bases separating them. Written as DNA, the CDR3 is TGTGCCAGCAGTTACCCCGGGACACACTCCTACGAGCAGTACTTC. It yields the protein CASSYPGTHSYEQYF.

Here the CDR3 reads CASSRVAHPRNEQFF. The CDR3 DNA reads TGTGCCAGCAGTCGCGTAGCACACCCTCGGAATGAGCAGTTCTTC. The chain employs TRBV6-5 and TRBJ2-1; D remains ambiguous. V dropped 5 bases and J dropped 7 bases, with 18 bases sitting between them. CDR1 MNHEY and CDR2 SVGAGI come from the germline V gene. The CDR3 runs to 15 residues.

The chain uses TRBV27 and TRBJ2-7; D is perhaps TRBD2 (6 bases). Per the germline V gene, CDR1 is MNHEY and CDR2 is SMNVEV (reference sequence). V gave up 0 bases and J gave up 0 bases, with 12 bases separating them. This CDR3 comprises 16 residues. This chain's CDR3 is CASSLSGDSFSYEQYF. In nucleotides, the CDR3 is TGTGCCAGCAGTTTATCAGGGGACTCTTTCTCCTACGAGCAGTACTTC.

This chain connects TRBV4-1 to TRBJ2-1, with 7 bases fitting TRBD1. Germline V CDR1 and CDR2: MGHRA, YSYEKL. The J segment lost 5 bases and the V segment lost 4 bases, leaving 8 bases of the junction unmatched. This CDR3 has 15 residues. CDR3 sequence: CASSPTGTANNEQFF. The CDR3 DNA is TGCGCCAGCAGCCCCACCGGGACAGCAAACAATGAGCAGTTCTTC.

This clone was picked up a small number of times. This CDR3 is CSVVTGFKAEAFF. As DNA, the CDR3 is TGCAGCGTTGTTACGGGGTTTAAGGCTGAAGCTTTCTTT. The V call is TRBV29-1, the J call TRBJ1-1; D unclear. V was cut by 4 bases and J by 6 bases, with 15 bases left in between. The CDR3 is 13 residues long. Per germline, CDR1 SQVTM and CDR2 ANQGSEA.

V gene TRBV28 combines with J gene TRBJ2-5; 10 bases are a match to TRBD1. The J call is doubtful: the DNA matches TRBJ2-7 better. Germline V lookup: CDR1 MDHEN, CDR2 SYDVKM. The CDR3 extends over 16 amino acids. This CDR3 reads CASSSPGQGTSYEQYF. The CDR3 DNA reads TGTGCCAGCAGTTCTCCGGGACAGGGGACCTCCTACGAGCAGTACTTC.

V gene TRBV27 combines with J gene TRBJ2-3; D gene uncertain. The CDR3 runs 12 residues. Germline V gene data show CDR1 as MNHEY and CDR2 as SMNVEV (reference sequence). Trimming cost V 5 bases and J 15 bases, with 18 bases left between them. The CDR3 region is CASSPLLGFYYF. Here the CDR3 DNA reads TGTGCCAGCAGTCCTCTATTGGGATTTTACTATTTT.

The chain links TRBV5-4 to TRBJ2-7; D remains ambiguous. V lost 4 bases and J lost 2, with 13 bases in between. The V gene's germline CDR1 is SGHNT and CDR2 YYREEE (reference sequence). The CDR3 extends over 14 amino acids. The CDR3 loop is CASSANQGTYEQYF. DNA of the CDR3: TGTGCCAGCAGCGCCAACCAAGGAACCTACGAGCAGTACTTC.

The chain carries TRBV6-5 and TRBJ2-1; 9 positions match TRBD2. Germline V CDR1 and CDR2: MNHEY, SVGAGI. J gave up 4 bases and V 2 bases, and 3 bases lay outside the gene matches. This CDR3 has 15 residues. The CDR3 nucleotides are TGTGCCAGCAGTTACAGGCTAGCGGGGTACAATGAGCAGTTCTTC. It translates to CASSYRLAGYNEQFF.

The chain carries TRBV27 and TRBJ2-7, with no clear D. CDR1 and CDR2 (germline): MNHEY, SMNVEV (reference sequence). The V gene lost 3 bases and the J gene lost 1 base, with 7 bases spanning the gap. The CDR3 covers 13 residues. The CDR3: CASSFHLSYEQYF. CDR3 nucleotide sequence: TGTGCCAGCAGTTTTCACCTTTCCTACGAGCAGTACTTC.

The chain combines TRBV7-9 with TRBJ1-2; no firm D call. The CDR3 contains 15 residues. The V end was cut by 1 base, the J end by 4 bases, with 13 bases between. The germline CDR1 and CDR2 sequences are SEHNR and FQNEAQ (reference sequence). The CDR3 protein is CASSLVSPGTYGYTF. CDR3 sequence (DNA): TGTGCCAGCAGCTTAGTTTCCCCGGGAACCTATGGCTACACCTTC.

This rearrangement joins TRBV19 to TRBJ2-3; TRBD2 matches at 8 bases. CDR1 LNHDA and CDR2 SQIVND come from the germline V gene (reference sequence). The CDR3 loop spans 15 amino acids. V was pared by 6 bases and J by 1 base, with 6 bases of the junction left unmatched. The CDR3 protein is CASSPLAGRTDTQYF. CDR3 DNA: TGTGCCAGTAGCCCCTTAGCGGGACGCACAGATACGCAGTATTTT.

J is TRBJ1-2 and V is TRBV28; a possible D gene is TRBD1 (5 bases). CDR1 and CDR2 from the germline V gene are MDHEN and SYDVKM. Trimming pared 2 bases from V and 3 bases from J, leaving 10 bases between. The CDR3 length is 14 residues. The CDR3 coding sequence is TGTGCCAGCAGTTTACCGACAGAGTACTATGGCTACACCTTC. Amino acids: CASSLPTEYYGYTF.

The rearrangement uses TRBV5-5 and TRBJ1-2; D call uncertain. Trimming stripped 5 bases from V and 9 bases from J, with 20 bases between. The CDR3 is 14 residues long. Germline CDR1 is SGHKS and CDR2 is YYEKEE (reference sequence). CDR3 sequence (DNA): TGTGCCAGCAGTTCCCCCGCGAAAAGTCGGAGCTACACCTTC. Amino acids: CASSSPAKSRSYTF.